A single sample is the source of the 13 T cell receptor beta chains below, sequenced in a study of blood T cells in healthy people across ages. Sample-barcoded 5' priming and a J-beta primer mix drove a second PCR of about 7 to 12 cycles. TCRdb redid the calling of the 5' RACE reads with MiXCR, one entry per CDR3 protein. The sample includes 1.8 million or so distinct CDR3 sequences, roughly two fifths of them seen just once. The material sequenced was blood. The receptors here all came from a human donor in good health.

This clonotype was recorded at least ten times. V usage is TRBV7-2 and J usage is TRBJ2-3; D unclear. V was trimmed by 0 bases and J by 4 bases, leaving 8 bases between them. CDR1 SGHTA and CDR2 FQGNSA come from the germline V gene. The CDR3 covers 14 residues. For the CDR3, the DNA is TGTGCCAGCAGCTTAGCCCTTAGCTCAGATACGCAGTATTTT. Amino acids: CASSLALSSDTQYF.

The V and J genes are TRBV28 and TRBJ1-5, with D unclear. V gave up 5 bases and J gave up 1 base, with 18 bases separating them. Germline CDR1 and CDR2: MDHEN and SYDVKM. The CDR3 contains 17 residues. The CDR3 region has the DNA TGTGCCAGCAGTAACCCCCACCGGTTAGTCAGCAATCAGCCCCAGCATTTT. Translated: CASSNPHRLVSNQPQHF. Looking up the rest from reference TRBV28 and TRBJ1-5 gives the full variable domain: DVKVTQSSRYLVKRTGEKVFLECVQDMDHENMFWYRQDPGLGLRLIYFSYDVKMKEKGDIPEGYSVSREKKERFSLILESASTNQTSMYLCASSNPHRLVSNQPQHFGDGTRLSIL.

This chain joins TRBV5-1 and TRBJ2-1; the match to TRBD2 covers 11 bases. Losses at the gene ends were 4 bases for V and 5 bases for J; bases not matched to a gene: 2. The CDR3 is 14 residues long. Germline-derived CDR1 and CDR2 are SGHRS and YFSETQ. The CDR3: CASSQTSGDNEQFF. Written as DNA, the CDR3 is TGCGCCAGCAGCCAGACTAGCGGGGACAATGAGCAGTTCTTC.

The table lists this clonotype with a few counts. The chain is built from TRBV7-2 and TRBJ2-7; maybe TRBD1 (6 bases). Trimming took 4 bases from V and 2 from J, leaving 15 bases between them. This CDR3 has 15 residues. Germline loops: CDR1 SGHTA, CDR2 FQGNSA. This CDR3 reads CASSSFRDKPYEQYF. The CDR3 coding sequence is TGTGCCAGCAGCTCGTTCCGGGACAAGCCCTACGAGCAGTACTTC.

This clonotype was observed many times. The chain joins TRBV7-2 to TRBJ2-7; 9 bases map to TRBD1. Germline assignment: CDR1 SGHTA and CDR2 FQGNSA. This CDR3 has 14 residues. The ends lost 3 bases at V and 7 bases at J; junction bases unmatched: 7. The DNA for the CDR3 is TGTGCCAGCAGCTTCGGGACAGGGACGGGAGAGCAGTACTTC. Amino acid sequence: CASSFGTGTGEQYF.

This clonotype appeared a single time. Relative to the germline gene, one junction end is altered; a read error may explain this. DNA of the CDR3: TGTGCCGGCAGCCAAGACAGTAGCGTCTATGGCTACACCTTC. Translation: CAGSQDSSVYGYTF. The chain employs TRBV3-1 and TRBJ1-2, with a tentative D call TRBD1 (5 bases). CDR3 length: 14 amino acids. Germline values: CDR1 LGHDT, CDR2 YNNKEL (reference sequence). Combining the CDR3 with reference TRBV3-1 and TRBJ1-2 gives the whole variable domain DTAVSQTPKYLVTQMGNDKSIKCEQNLGHDTMYWYKQDSKKFLKIMFSYNNKELIINETVPNRFSPKSPDKAHLNLHINSLELGDSAVYFCAGSQDSSVYGYTFGSGTRLTVV.

A few counts support this clonotype. This chain links TRBV20-1 with TRBJ1-2; D gene uncertain. Looked up from germline, CDR1 is DFQATT and CDR2 is SNEGSKA (reference sequence). The length of the CDR3 is 15 residues. The V and J ends lost 0 bases and 2 bases respectively, with 13 bases between them. The CDR3 region is CSARDPRTGNYGYTF. In nucleotides, the CDR3 is TGCAGTGCTAGAGATCCTAGGACGGGGAACTATGGCTACACCTTC.

The chain recombines TRBV6-1 with TRBJ2-4; D ambiguous. Germline V CDR1 and CDR2: MNHNS, SASEGT. The V end lost 2 bases, the J end lost 1 base, and 12 bases lay between the germline ends. This CDR3 comprises 16 residues. The CDR3 DNA follows: TGTGCCAGCAGTGAATGGGCAGCAAGGGCCAAAAACATTCAGTACTTC. Amino acids: CASSEWAARAKNIQYF.

V and J are TRBV2 and TRBJ1-2; tentatively, D is TRBD1 (6 bases). V was cut by 3 bases and J by 8 bases, with 10 bases left in between. The CDR3 is made up of 12 amino acids. Germline assignment: CDR1 SNHLY and CDR2 FYNNEI. The CDR3 DNA is TGTGCCAGCAGTGAGGGGGCGACCGGCTACACCTTC. Amino acid sequence: CASSEGATGYTF.

This clonotype was observed a few times. This sequence joins TRBV5-1 and TRBJ2-5; unclear D gene. CDR1 and CDR2 (germline): SGHRS, YFSETQ. This CDR3 spans 17 amino acids. V was shortened by 6 bases and J by 4 bases, with 25 bases between the two germline ends. CDR3 region: CASMGYPTVGFGETQYF. The CDR3 bases are TGCGCCAGCATGGGCTATCCGACCGTCGGCTTCGGAGAGACCCAGTACTTC. The full variable domain, with the rest looked up from reference TRBV5-1 and TRBJ2-5, is KAGVTQTPRYLIKTRGQQVTLSCSPISGHRSVSWYQQTPGQGLQFLFEYFSETQRNKGNFPGRFSGRQFSNSRSEMNVSTLELGDSALYLCASMGYPTVGFGETQYFGPGTRLLVL.

About this clonotype: One end of the junction does not line up with germline, which may come from a read error. The chain has TRBV15 and TRBJ1-3; D uncertain. Looked up from germline, CDR1 is LNHNV and CDR2 is YYDKDF (reference sequence). The CDR3 is 15 amino acids. CDR3 sequence: CATSRDRRSGNTIYF. The CDR3 DNA is TGTGCCACCAGCAGAGATAGGCGCTCTGGGAACACCATATATTTT. Variable domain in full (rest from reference TRBV15 and TRBJ1-3): DAMVIQNPRYQVTQFGKPVTLSCSQTLNHNVMYWYQQKSSQAPKLLFHYYDKDFNNEADTPDNFQSRRPNTSFCFLDIRSPGLGDTAMYLCATSRDRRSGNTIYFGEGSWLTVV.

The chain employs TRBV27 and TRBJ2-3; the match to TRBD1 covers 7 bases. This CDR3 is 16 amino acids long. V lost 5 bases, J lost 1 base, and 9 bases stayed unmatched. Germline loops: CDR1 MNHEY, CDR2 SMNVEV (reference sequence). CDR3 loop: CASSAPGGPRTDTQYF. The CDR3 nucleotides are TGTGCCAGCAGTGCCCCAGGGGGACCTCGCACAGATACGCAGTATTTT.

Remarks on this clonotype: An end of the junction differs from the germline gene, which may be a read error. V is TRBV5-1 and J is TRBJ2-5, with D perhaps matching TRBD2 (5 bases). The better agreement between TRBJ2-7 and the DNA end casts doubt on the J call. Germline CDR1 is SGHRS and CDR2 is YFSETQ. The CDR3 runs to 13 residues. CDR3 DNA: TGCGTCAGCAGCCTAAGCACTAGCTACGAGCAGTACTTC. Amino acid sequence: CVSSLSTSYEQYF.